One and the same sample provided the 13 T cell receptor beta chains below, sequenced in a study of T cells in Graves' hyperthyroidism and ophthalmopathy. It was RNA transcripts that yielded the amplified TCR beta CDR3 regions. Primed by the HTBI set, a first-round RT-PCR was run on the TCR CDR3. TCRdb re-called the multiplex PCR reads through MiXCR, storing one row per CDR3 protein. Found here are 530,000 or so distinct CDR3 sequences, around 24% of them singletons; the top ten hold around 11%. The sequencing sample was made of blood. These receptors were obtained from a woman aged 25 to 39 with Graves' ophthalmopathy.

The V gene is TRBV6-5, the J gene TRBJ2-5; D gene unclear. CDR1 is MNHEY and CDR2 is SVGAGI in the germline V gene. The CDR3 length is 17 residues. V lost 4 bases to trimming and J lost 4 bases, with 22 bases between them. The CDR3 is CASSSRLGTGSGETQYF. As DNA, the CDR3 is TGTGCCAGCAGTTCTCGCTTAGGAACGGGTTCAGGAGAGACCCAGTACTTC.

This clonotype was seen many times. The rearrangement links TRBV10-2 to TRBJ2-2; maybe TRBD2 (6 bases). The germline V and J ends were trimmed by 9 bases and 4 bases, with 18 bases remaining between them. The germline V gene encodes CDR1 WSHSY and CDR2 SAAADI. The CDR3 totals 15 residues. CDR3 sequence (DNA): TGCGCCAGTAGGCGAGGACGGGAGATCACCGGGGAGCTGTTTTTT. Its translation: CASRRGREITGELFF.

This clonotype was observed many times. The rearrangement uses TRBV29-1 and TRBJ2-6, with D uncertain. The CDR3 extends over 12 amino acids. Germline V gene data show CDR1 as SQVTM and CDR2 as ANQGSEA. Trimming removed 4 bases at V and 3 bases at J, with 4 bases between. Here the CDR3 DNA reads TGCAGCGTTGGAGTTGGGGCCAACGTCCTGACTTTC. It translates to CSVGVGANVLTF.

The V and J genes are TRBV20-1 and TRBJ2-3; TRBD2 aligns across 7 bases. The CDR3 spans 14 residues. Trimming cost V 0 bases and J 1 base; bases outside gene matches: 1. Germline values: CDR1 DFQATT, CDR2 SNEGSKA (reference sequence). CDR3 coding DNA: TGCAGTGCTAGAGATCGGGAGGGCACAGATACGCAGTATTTT. Protein: CSARDREGTDTQYF.

The sample holds many counts of this clonotype. The V call is TRBV7-2, the J call TRBJ1-2; D not resolved. The germline V and J ends were trimmed by 5 bases and 7 bases, with 14 bases remaining between them. The CDR3 extends over 13 amino acids. Germline V lookup: CDR1 SGHTA, CDR2 FQGNSA. The CDR3 nucleotides read TGTGCCAGCAGCCCGCCGATTTCTCCTGGCTACACCTTC. Translating gives CASSPPISPGYTF.

This clonotype was observed many times. The chain employs TRBV10-3 and TRBJ1-5; perhaps TRBD1 as D (5 bases). This CDR3 spans 14 amino acids. Germline CDR1 ENHRY, CDR2 SYGVKD. V was pared by 9 bases and J by 9 bases, with 21 bases between. The CDR3 bases are TGTGCCATTTCCCAGGGTCGGGGAGCGGGGCCCCAGCATTTT. It yields the protein CAISQGRGAGPQHF.

This clonotype appeared a few times. The chain combines TRBV6-5 with TRBJ2-7; D gene unclear. Looked up from germline, CDR1 is MNHEY and CDR2 is SVGAGI. Trimming removed 4 bases from V and 2 bases from J, with 9 bases in between. The CDR3 extends over 13 amino acids. CDR3 sequence: CASSSGRPYEQYF. In nucleotides, the CDR3 is TGTGCCAGCAGTTCGGGCAGACCCTACGAGCAGTACTTC.

In its sample, this clonotype was seen many times. CDR3 nucleotide sequence: TGTGCCAGTAATCCAGGGACTGGACTGCGAGAGCAGTACTTC. Translated: CASNPGTGLREQYF. The chain links TRBV19 to TRBJ2-7; D is possibly TRBD2 (6 bases). Trimming took off 7 bases at V and 7 bases at J, with 20 bases between the two ends. CDR3 size: 14 residues. The germline V gene encodes CDR1 LNHDA and CDR2 SQIVND (reference sequence).

The chain joins TRBV15 to TRBJ1-1, with D possibly TRBD1 on 5 matching bases. This CDR3 has 14 amino acids. The germline V and J ends were trimmed by 4 bases and 10 bases, with 19 bases remaining between them. Germline CDR1 is LNHNV and CDR2 is YYDKDF (reference sequence). CDR3 coding DNA: TGTGCCACCAGCACCCAAGCGTCCGGGACCCCAGCTTTCTTT. Translating gives CATSTQASGTPAFF.

This clonotype was seen at least ten times. One base away lies a much larger clone, so this may be a sequencing read error. The V and J genes are TRBV20-1 and TRBJ1-2, with D unclear. Per the germline V gene, CDR1 is DFQATT and CDR2 is SNEGSKA (reference sequence). The CDR3 totals 11 residues. V was shortened by 5 bases and J by 8 bases, with 12 bases between the two germline ends. CDR3 in amino acids: CSARVDNGYTF. The CDR3 DNA sequence: TGCAGTGCTCGAGTAGATAACGGCTACACCTTC.

The V call is TRBV12-3 or TRBV12-4, the J call TRBJ2-7; 7 nucleotides line up with TRBD1. V lost 2 bases and J lost 5; bases outside the gene matches: 6. The CDR3 totals 14 residues. CDR3 protein: CASSLLQGNHEQYF. As DNA, the CDR3 is TGTGCCAGCAGTTTACTACAGGGGAACCACGAGCAGTACTTC.

This clonotype appeared a few times. This chain joins TRBV27 and TRBJ2-7; 11 nucleotides match TRBD2. The CDR3 contains 15 residues. Germline V gene lookup returns CDR1 MNHEY and CDR2 SMNVEV (reference sequence). Trimming took 6 bases from V and 2 from J; bases not matched to a gene: 6. The CDR3: CASRPGTSGTYEQYF. The DNA for the CDR3 is TGTGCCAGCAGACCCGGGACTAGCGGAACCTACGAGCAGTACTTC.

This chain joins TRBV2 and TRBJ1-1; D perhaps matches TRBD1 (5 bases). V dropped 3 bases and J dropped 5 bases, with 25 bases sitting between them. This CDR3 has 18 residues. CDR1 is SNHLY, CDR2 FYNNEI, per germline. The CDR3 sequence: CASSDWRGLGGIRTEAFF. CDR3 sequence (DNA): TGTGCCAGCAGTGACTGGAGGGGATTGGGGGGTATAAGGACTGAAGCTTTCTTT.